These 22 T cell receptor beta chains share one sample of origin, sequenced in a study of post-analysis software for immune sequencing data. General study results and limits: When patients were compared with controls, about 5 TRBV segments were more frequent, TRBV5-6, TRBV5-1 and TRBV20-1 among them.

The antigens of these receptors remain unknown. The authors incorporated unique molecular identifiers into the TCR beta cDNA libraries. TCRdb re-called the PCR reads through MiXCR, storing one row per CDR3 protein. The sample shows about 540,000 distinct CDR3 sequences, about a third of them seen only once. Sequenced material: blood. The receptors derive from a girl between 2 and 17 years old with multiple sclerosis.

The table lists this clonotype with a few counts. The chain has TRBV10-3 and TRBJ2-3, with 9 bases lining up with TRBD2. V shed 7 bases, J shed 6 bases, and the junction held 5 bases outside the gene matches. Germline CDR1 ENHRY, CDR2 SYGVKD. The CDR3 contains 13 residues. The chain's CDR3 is CAIMIAGVDTQYF. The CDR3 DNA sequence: TGTGCCATCATGATAGCGGGGGTGGATACGCAGTATTTT.

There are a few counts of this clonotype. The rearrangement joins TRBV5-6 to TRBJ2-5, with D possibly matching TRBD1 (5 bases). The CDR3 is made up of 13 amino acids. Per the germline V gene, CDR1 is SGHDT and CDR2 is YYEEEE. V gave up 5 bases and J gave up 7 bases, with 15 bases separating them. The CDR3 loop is CASRDSVLGTQYF. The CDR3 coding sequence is TGTGCCAGCAGAGACAGCGTGTTAGGGACCCAGTACTTC.

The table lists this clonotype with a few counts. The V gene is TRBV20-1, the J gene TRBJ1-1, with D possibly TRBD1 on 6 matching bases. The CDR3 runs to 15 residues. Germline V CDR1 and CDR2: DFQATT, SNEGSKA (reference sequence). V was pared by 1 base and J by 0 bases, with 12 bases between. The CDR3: CSARVGGGLNTEAFF. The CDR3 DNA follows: TGCAGTGCTAGAGTGGGAGGGGGGCTGAACACTGAAGCTTTCTTT.

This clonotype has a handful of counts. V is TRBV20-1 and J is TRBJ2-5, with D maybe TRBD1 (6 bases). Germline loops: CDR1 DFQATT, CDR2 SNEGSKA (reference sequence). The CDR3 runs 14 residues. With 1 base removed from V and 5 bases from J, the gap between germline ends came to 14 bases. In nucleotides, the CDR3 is TGCAGTGCTAGAGGGCAGGGGAAAGATGAGACCCAGTACTTC. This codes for CSARGQGKDETQYF.

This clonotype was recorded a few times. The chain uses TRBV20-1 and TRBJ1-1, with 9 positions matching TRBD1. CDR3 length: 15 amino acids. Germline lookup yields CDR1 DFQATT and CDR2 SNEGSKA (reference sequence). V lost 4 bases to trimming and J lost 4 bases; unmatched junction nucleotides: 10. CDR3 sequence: CSAKILPQGATEAFF. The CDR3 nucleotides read TGCAGTGCTAAAATCCTACCACAGGGGGCCACTGAAGCTTTCTTT.

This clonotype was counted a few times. The CDR3 spells CASSPFRGSYEQYF. CDR3 sequence (DNA): TGCGCCAGCAGCCCCTTCAGGGGGTCCTACGAGCAGTACTTC. The gene calls are TRBV5-1 and TRBJ2-7; 7 bases are a match to TRBD1. This CDR3 comprises 14 residues. CDR1 and CDR2 (germline): SGHRS, YFSETQ. With V trimmed by 4 bases and J by 1 base, 5 bases remained unmatched.

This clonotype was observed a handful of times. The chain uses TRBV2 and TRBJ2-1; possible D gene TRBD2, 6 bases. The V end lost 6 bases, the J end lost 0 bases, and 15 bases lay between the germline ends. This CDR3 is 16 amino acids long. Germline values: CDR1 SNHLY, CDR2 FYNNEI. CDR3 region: CASSEQAGSSYNEQFF. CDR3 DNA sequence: TGTGCCAGCAGCGAACAGGCGGGGAGCTCCTACAATGAGCAGTTCTTC.

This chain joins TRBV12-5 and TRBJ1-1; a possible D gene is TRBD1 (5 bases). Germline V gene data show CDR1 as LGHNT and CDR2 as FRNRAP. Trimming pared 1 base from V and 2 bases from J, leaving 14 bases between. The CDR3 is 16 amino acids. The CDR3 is CASGLATGTRNTEAFF. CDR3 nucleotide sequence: TGTGCTAGTGGTTTGGCAACCGGGACCCGAAACACTGAAGCTTTCTTT.

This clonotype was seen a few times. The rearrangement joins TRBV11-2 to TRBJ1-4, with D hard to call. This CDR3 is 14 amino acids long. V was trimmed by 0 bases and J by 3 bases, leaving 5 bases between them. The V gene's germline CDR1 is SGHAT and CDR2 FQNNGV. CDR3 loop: CASSLDRPNEKLFF. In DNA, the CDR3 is TGTGCCAGCAGCTTAGATCGGCCTAATGAAAAACTGTTTTTT.

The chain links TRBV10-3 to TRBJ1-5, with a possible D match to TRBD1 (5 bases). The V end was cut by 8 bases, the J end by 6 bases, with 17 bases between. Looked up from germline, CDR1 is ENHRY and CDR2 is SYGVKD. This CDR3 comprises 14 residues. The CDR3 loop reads CAIGEEGNRQPQHF. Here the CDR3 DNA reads TGTGCCATCGGGGAAGAGGGGAACCGTCAGCCCCAGCATTTT.

The CDR3 here is CASSWNREWAFF. The CDR3 DNA sequence: TGCGCCAGCAGCTGGAACAGGGAGTGGGCTTTCTTT. The chain has TRBV5-1 and TRBJ1-1; weak D call: TRBD1 (6 bases). The CDR3 has 12 residues. The germline V gene encodes CDR1 SGHRS and CDR2 YFSETQ. The V and J ends lost 3 bases and 11 bases respectively, with 14 bases between them.

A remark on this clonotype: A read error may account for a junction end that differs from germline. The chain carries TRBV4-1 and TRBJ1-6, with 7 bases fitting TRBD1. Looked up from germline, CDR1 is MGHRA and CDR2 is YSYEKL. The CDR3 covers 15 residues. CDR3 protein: CASSQVGTVSSPLHF. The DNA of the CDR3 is TGCGCCAGCAGTCAAGTGGGGACAGTCAGTTCACCCCTCCACTTT.

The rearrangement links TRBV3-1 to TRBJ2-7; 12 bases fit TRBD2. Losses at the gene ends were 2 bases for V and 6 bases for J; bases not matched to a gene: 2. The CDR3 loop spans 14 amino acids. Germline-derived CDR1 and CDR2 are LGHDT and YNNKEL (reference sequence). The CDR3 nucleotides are TGTGCCAGCAGCCAACTAGCGGGGGGGCTCGAGCAGTACTTC. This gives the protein CASSQLAGGLEQYF.

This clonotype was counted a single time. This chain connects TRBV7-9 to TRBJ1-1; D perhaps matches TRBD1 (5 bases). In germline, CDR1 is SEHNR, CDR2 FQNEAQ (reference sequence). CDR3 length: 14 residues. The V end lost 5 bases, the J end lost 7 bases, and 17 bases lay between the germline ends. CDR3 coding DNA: TGTGCCAGCAGCGCGTCGGGGGGACGTTTTGAAGCTTTCTTT. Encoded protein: CASSASGGRFEAFF.

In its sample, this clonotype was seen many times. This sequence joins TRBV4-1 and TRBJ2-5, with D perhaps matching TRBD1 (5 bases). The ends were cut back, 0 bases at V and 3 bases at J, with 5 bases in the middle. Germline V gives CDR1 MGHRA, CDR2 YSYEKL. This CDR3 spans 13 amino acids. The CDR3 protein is CASSQDREETQYF. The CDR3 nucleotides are TGCGCCAGCAGCCAAGACAGGGAAGAGACCCAGTACTTC.

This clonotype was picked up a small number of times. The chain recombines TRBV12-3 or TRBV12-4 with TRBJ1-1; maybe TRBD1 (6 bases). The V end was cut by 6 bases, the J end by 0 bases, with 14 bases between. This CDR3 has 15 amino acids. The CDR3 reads CASSFIRQVNTEAFF. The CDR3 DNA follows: TGTGCCAGCAGCTTTATAAGACAGGTGAACACTGAAGCTTTCTTT.

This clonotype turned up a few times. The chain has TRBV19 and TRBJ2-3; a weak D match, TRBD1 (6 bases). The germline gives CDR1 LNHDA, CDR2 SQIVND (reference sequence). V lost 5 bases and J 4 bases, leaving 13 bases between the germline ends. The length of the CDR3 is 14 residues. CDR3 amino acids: CASSDPTGPDTQYF. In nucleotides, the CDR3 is TGTGCCAGTAGTGACCCGACAGGCCCAGATACGCAGTATTTT.

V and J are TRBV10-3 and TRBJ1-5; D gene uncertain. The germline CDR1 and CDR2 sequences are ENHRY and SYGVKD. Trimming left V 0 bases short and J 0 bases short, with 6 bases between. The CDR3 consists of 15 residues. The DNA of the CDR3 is TGTGCCATCAGTGAGTCGGGTAATAGCAATCAGCCCCAGCATTTT. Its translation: CAISESGNSNQPQHF.

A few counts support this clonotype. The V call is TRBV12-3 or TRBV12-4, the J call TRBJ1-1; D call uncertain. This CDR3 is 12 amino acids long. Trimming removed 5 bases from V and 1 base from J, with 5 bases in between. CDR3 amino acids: CASSGENTEAFF. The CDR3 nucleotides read TGTGCCAGCAGTGGGGAGAACACTGAAGCTTTCTTT.

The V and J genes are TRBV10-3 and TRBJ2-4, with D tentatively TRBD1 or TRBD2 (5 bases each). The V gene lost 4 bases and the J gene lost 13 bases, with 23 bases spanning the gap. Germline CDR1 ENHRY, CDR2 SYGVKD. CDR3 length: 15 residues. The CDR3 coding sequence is TGTGCCATCAGTGGGGACCTTAGCTTCGGCGATGAGCAGTACTTC. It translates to CAISGDLSFGDEQYF.

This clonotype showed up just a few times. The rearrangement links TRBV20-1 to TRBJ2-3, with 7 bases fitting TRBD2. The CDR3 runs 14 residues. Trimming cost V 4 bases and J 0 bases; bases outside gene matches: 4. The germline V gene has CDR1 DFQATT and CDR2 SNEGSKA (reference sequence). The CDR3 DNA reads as TGCAGTGCTAAGAAAGCGGGGAGCACAGATACGCAGTATTTT. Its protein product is CSAKKAGSTDTQYF.

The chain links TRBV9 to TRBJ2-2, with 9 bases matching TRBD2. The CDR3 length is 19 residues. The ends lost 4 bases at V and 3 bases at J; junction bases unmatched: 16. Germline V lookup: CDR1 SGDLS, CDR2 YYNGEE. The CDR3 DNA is TGTGCCAGCAGCCCGAGGCTGCGGGGGGGCCGAAGGGACACCGGGGAGCTGTTTTTT. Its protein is CASSPRLRGGRRDTGELFF.